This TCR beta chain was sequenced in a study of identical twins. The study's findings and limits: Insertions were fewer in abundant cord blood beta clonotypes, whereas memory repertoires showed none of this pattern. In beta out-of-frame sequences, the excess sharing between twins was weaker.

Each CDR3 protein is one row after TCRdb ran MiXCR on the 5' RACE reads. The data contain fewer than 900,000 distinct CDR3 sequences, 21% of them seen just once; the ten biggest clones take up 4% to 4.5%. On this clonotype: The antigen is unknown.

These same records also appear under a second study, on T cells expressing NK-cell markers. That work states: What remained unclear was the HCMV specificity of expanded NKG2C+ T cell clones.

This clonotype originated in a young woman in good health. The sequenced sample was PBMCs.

DNA of the CDR3: TGTGCCAGCAGCTATGGGCGGGGGGCAGCGGATACGCAGTATTTT. Encoded protein: CASSYGRGAADTQYF. This rearrangement joins TRBV7-9 to TRBJ2-3; TRBD2 agrees at 8 bases. V was clipped by 4 bases and J by 6 bases; unmatched bases: 9. CDR1 and CDR2 from the germline V gene are SEHNR and FQNEAQ (reference sequence). This CDR3 has 15 amino acids.